Listed here is a single T cell receptor (gamma chain). Its antigen remains unknown. With 5 bases clipped from V and 6 bases from J, the junction kept 4 bases outside the gene matches. CDR3 size: 11 residues. The germline V gene encodes CDR1 GITISATS and CDR2 ISYDGTV (reference sequence). These data belong to a study of Vδ1+ human thymocytes. Sequences come from RNA converted to cDNA by reverse transcription. The CDR3 regions were amplified by multiplex PCR from V-gene primers to a constant-region primer. TCRdb redid the clone calls on the multiplex PCR reads with CATT. This table holds 25,000 to 35,000 gamma-chain clones, around 20% found once. Study results and caveats: Thymic delta-chain repertoires held approximately 20% Vdelta2 sequences and few Vdelta3, despite high sort purity. In the thymus, TRG and TRD repertoires looked highly polyclonal with Gaussian CDR3 lengths.

The sorted cells were CD3+ Vdelta1+ Vdelta2- thymocytes from alphabeta-depleted thymus. Sorted Vdelta1+ thymocytes were 98% to 99.6% pure. Sequencing was carried out using Vdelta1+ gamma-delta thymocytes from the thymus. The sample's subset: FACS-sorted CD3+ TCRalphabeta- TCRVdelta1+ TCRVdelta2- thymocytes. This clonotype was sampled from a boy in the first two years of life who had congenital heart surgery. The chain carries TRGV9 and TRGJ1 or TRGJ2. In DNA form, the CDR3 reads TGTGCCTTGTGGGGGGGTTATAAGAAACTCTTT. Protein sequence: CALWGGYKKLF.